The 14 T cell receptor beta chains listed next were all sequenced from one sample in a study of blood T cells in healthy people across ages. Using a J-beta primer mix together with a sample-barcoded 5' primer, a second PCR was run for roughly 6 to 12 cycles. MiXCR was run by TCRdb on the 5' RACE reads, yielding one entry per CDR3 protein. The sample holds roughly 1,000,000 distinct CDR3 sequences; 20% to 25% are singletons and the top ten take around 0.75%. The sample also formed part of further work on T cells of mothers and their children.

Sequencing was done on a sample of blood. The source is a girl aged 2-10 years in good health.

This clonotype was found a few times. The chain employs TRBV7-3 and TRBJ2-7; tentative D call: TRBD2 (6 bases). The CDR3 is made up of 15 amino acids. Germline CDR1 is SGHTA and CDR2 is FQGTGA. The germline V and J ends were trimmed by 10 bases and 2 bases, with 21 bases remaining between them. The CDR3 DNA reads TGTGCCACCATCCCCAGATGGGGGGTAACCTACGAGCAGTACTTC. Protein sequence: CATIPRWGVTYEQYF. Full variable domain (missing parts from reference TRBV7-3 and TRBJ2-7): GAGVSQTPSNKVTEKGKYVELRCDPISGHTALYWYRQSLGQGPEFLIYFQGTGAADDSGLPNDRFFAVRPEGSVSTLKIQRTERGDSAVYLCATIPRWGVTYEQYFGPGTRLTVT.

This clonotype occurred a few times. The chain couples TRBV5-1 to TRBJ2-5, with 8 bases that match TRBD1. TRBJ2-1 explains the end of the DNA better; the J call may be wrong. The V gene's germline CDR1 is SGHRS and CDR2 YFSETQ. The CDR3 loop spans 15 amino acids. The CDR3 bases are TGCGCCAGCAGCGCCTGGACAGGGAACTACAATGAGCAGTTCTTC. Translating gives CASSAWTGNYNEQFF.

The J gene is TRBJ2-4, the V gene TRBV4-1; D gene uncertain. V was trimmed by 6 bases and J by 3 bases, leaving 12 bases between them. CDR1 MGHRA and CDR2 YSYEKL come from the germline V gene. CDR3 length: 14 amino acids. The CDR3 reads CASRGRDGKNIQYF. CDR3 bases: TGCGCCAGCAGGGGTAGGGATGGCAAAAACATTCAGTACTTC.

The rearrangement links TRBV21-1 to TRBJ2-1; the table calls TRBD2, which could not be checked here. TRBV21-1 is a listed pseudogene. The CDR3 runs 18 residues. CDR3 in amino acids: CASSWHPGSGRRYNEQFF. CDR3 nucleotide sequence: TGTGCCAGCAGCTGGCACCCCGGTAGCGGGAGACGATACAATGAGCAGTTCTTC.

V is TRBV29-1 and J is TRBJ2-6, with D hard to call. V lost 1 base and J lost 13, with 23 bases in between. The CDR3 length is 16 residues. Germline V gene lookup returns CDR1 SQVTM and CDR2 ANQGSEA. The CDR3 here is CSVEANDGWQRGVLTF. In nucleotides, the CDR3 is TGCAGCGTTGAAGCCAACGATGGTTGGCAGAGAGGTGTCCTGACTTTC.

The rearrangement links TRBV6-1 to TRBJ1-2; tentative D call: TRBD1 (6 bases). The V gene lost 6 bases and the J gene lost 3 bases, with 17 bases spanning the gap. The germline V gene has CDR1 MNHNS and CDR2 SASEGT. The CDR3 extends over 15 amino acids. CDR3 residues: CASSTYRDTHYGYTF. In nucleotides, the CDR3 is TGTGCCAGCAGCACCTACCGGGACACCCACTATGGCTACACCTTC.

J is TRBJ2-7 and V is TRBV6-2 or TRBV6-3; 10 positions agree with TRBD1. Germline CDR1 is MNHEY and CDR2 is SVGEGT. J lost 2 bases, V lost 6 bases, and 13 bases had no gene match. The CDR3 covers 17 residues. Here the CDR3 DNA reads TGTGCCAGCAGCGGTGGACAGGGGGACTCAACACCCTACGAGCAGTACTTC. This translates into CASSGGQGDSTPYEQYF.

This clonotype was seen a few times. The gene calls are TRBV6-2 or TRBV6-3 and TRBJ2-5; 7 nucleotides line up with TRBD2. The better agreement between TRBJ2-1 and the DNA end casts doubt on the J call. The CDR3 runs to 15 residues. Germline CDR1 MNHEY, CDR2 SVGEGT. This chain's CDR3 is CASNIMRRELSEQFF. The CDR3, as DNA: TGTGCCAGCAACATAATGAGGCGGGAGTTAAGTGAGCAGTTCTTC.

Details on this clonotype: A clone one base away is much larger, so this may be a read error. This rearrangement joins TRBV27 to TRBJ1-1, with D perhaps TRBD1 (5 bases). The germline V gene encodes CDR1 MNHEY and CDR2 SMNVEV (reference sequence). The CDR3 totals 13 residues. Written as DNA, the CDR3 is TGTGCCAGCAGTTTAGAGGGGTACACTGAAACTTTCTTT. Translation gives CASSLEGYTETFF.

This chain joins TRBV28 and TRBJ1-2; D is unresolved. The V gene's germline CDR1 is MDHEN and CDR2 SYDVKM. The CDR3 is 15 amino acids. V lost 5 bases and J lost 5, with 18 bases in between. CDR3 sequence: CASSRTSGSDYGYTF. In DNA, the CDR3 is TGTGCCAGCAGTCGGACGTCGGGATCTGATTATGGCTACACCTTC.

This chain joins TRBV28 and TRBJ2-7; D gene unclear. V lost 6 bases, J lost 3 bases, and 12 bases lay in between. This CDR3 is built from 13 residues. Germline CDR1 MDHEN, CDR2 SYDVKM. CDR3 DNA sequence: TGTGCCAGCAGCCGAAGCCAGAGCTACGAGCAGTACTTC. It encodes CASSRSQSYEQYF.

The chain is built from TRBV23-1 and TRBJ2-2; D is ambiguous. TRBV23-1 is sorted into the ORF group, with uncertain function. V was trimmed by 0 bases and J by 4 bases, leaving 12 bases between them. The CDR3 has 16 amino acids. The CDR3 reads CASSQSRTNRTGELFF. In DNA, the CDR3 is TGCGCCAGCAGTCAATCGCGTACTAACCGCACCGGGGAGCTGTTTTTT.

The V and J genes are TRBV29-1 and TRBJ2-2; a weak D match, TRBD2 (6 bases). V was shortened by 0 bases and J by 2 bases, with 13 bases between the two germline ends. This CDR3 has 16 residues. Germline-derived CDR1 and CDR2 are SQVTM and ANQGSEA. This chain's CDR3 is CSVEEDGGLNTGELFF. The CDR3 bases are TGCAGCGTTGAAGAAGATGGGGGACTTAACACCGGGGAGCTGTTTTTT.

The CDR3 DNA follows: TGCAGTGCTAGATTGGCGCGATACGGTACGAAGACCCAGTACTTC. Its protein is CSARLARYGTKTQYF. The rearrangement uses TRBV20-1 and TRBJ2-1; D is ambiguous. The DNA end lines up better with TRBJ2-5; the J call may be wrong. Germline CDR1 DFQATT, CDR2 SNEGSKA (reference sequence). This CDR3 contains 15 residues.